The 21 T cell receptor beta chains listed next were all sequenced from one sample in a study of T-cell reconstitution after alpha-beta-depleted transplantation in children. It was with unique molecular identifiers that the TCRbeta library was prepared. TCRdb reanalysed the PCR reads using MiXCR and keeps one entry per CDR3 protein. The data contain around 700,000 distinct CDR3 sequences, about an eighth of them singletons. Sequences were derived from PBMCs, sampled before TCRalphabeta/CD19-depleted stem cell transplant. All receptors come from a girl aged 2 to 10 with congenital amegakaryocytic thrombocytopenia, due to receive a stem cell transplant.

This clonotype has at least ten counts. V is TRBV5-1 and J is TRBJ2-1; D might be TRBD1 (5 bases). This CDR3 comprises 11 residues. The ends were cut back, 10 bases at V and 5 bases at J, with 10 bases in the middle. From germline, CDR1 is SGHRS and CDR2 YFSETQ. For the CDR3, the DNA is TGCGCCTCAGGGAACGACAATGAGCAGTTCTTC. This translates into CASGNDNEQFF.

This clonotype showed up just once. This sequence joins TRBV7-9 and TRBJ2-3; TRBD1 is a possible D gene (5 bases). This CDR3 contains 14 residues. Per the germline V gene, CDR1 is SEHNR and CDR2 is FQNEAQ (reference sequence). V was trimmed by 6 bases and J by 5 bases, leaving 15 bases between them. The CDR3 is CASRPGSGKDTQYF. The CDR3 bases are TGTGCCAGCAGACCGGGTTCAGGGAAAGATACGCAGTATTTT.

The rearrangement joins TRBV7-9 to TRBJ2-5; a weak D match, TRBD1 (5 bases). The length of the CDR3 is 15 residues. Trimming left V 5 bases short and J 1 base short, with 14 bases between. Germline assignment: CDR1 SEHNR and CDR2 FQNEAQ (reference sequence). CDR3 amino acids: CASSLLGQGQETQYF. CDR3 nucleotide sequence: TGTGCCAGCAGCCTACTTGGCCAGGGCCAAGAGACCCAGTACTTC.

This clonotype was seen at least ten times. This chain links TRBV28 with TRBJ2-3; 9 bases match TRBD2. V shed 8 bases, J shed 6 bases, and the junction held 12 bases outside the gene matches. The CDR3 totals 15 residues. Germline assignment: CDR1 MDHEN and CDR2 SYDVKM. CDR3 DNA: TGTGCCAGCGGCCGGCGGGAGGGGAATAGGGATACGCAGTATTTT. It codes for CASGRREGNRDTQYF.

The table lists this clonotype with many counts. The chain is built from TRBV29-1 and TRBJ2-2, with a weak D call TRBD2 (5 bases). Per germline, CDR1 SQVTM and CDR2 ANQGSEA. CDR3 length: 11 residues. The V and J ends lost 7 bases and 7 bases respectively, with 10 bases between them. For the CDR3, the DNA is TGCAGCGCTAGCTCAGGCGGGGAGCTGTTTTTT. This codes for CSASSGGELFF.

The rearrangement joins TRBV20-1 to TRBJ2-7; D might be TRBD1 or TRBD2, each matching 6 bases. The CDR3 loop spans 12 amino acids. Trimming removed 3 bases at V and 3 bases at J, with 9 bases between. Germline-derived CDR1 and CDR2 are DFQATT and SNEGSKA (reference sequence). CDR3 region: CSASGGHYEQYF. Here the CDR3 DNA reads TGCAGTGCTAGCGGGGGACACTACGAGCAGTACTTC.

This clonotype was seen many times. The chain employs TRBV6-2 or TRBV6-3 and TRBJ1-1; no definite D call. CDR1 MNHEY and CDR2 SVGEGT come from the germline V gene. The CDR3 is 15 residues long. The V and J ends lost 5 bases and 8 bases respectively, with 21 bases between them. Written as DNA, the CDR3 is TGTGCCAGCAGTGACCTTCGGGTGGGAAAAATGGAAGCTTTCTTT. Its translation: CASSDLRVGKMEAFF.

This clonotype was picked up many times. The chain links TRBV5-1 to TRBJ1-4, with 7 positions matching TRBD1. The V and J ends lost 5 bases and 4 bases, in that order; junction bases with no gene match: 5. CDR1 is SGHRS, CDR2 YFSETQ, per germline. This CDR3 spans 14 amino acids. In nucleotides, the CDR3 is TGCGCCAGCAGTCTAGACAGGGTTAATGAAAAACTGTTTTTT. This gives the protein CASSLDRVNEKLFF.

The V call is TRBV25-1, the J call TRBJ2-2; no reliable D call. Germline CDR1 is MGHDK and CDR2 is SYGVNS. V shed 0 bases and J shed 3 bases, with 5 bases lying between them. The length of the CDR3 is 14 residues. CDR3 in amino acids: CASSEYGDTGELFF. The CDR3 region has the DNA TGTGCCAGCAGTGAATACGGAGACACCGGGGAGCTGTTTTTT.

This clonotype showed up many times. The rearrangement uses TRBV5-1 and TRBJ2-7; 12 bases align to TRBD2. The CDR3 extends over 16 amino acids. The junction had 9 bases not matched to a gene; V was cut back by 8 bases and J by 0 bases. Per the germline V gene, CDR1 is SGHRS and CDR2 is YFSETQ. The CDR3 bases are TGCGCCAGGAGGACTAGCGGGGACCCCAGCTCCTACGAGCAGTACTTC. Translation gives CARRTSGDPSSYEQYF.

The genes are TRBV2 and TRBJ2-7; D call uncertain. The V end lost 8 bases, the J end lost 6 bases, and 14 bases lay between the germline ends. Germline assignment: CDR1 SNHLY and CDR2 FYNNEI. CDR3 length: 12 amino acids. CDR3 residues: CASSSTRVEQYF. DNA for the CDR3: TGTGCCAGCTCCTCGACTCGGGTCGAGCAGTACTTC. Using reference TRBV2 and TRBJ2-7 for the parts outside the CDR3, the full variable domain is EPEVTQTPSHQVTQMGQEVILRCVPISNHLYFYWYRQILGQKVEFLVSFYNNEISEKSEIFDDQFSVERPDGSNFTLKIRSTKLEDSAMYFCASSSTRVEQYFGPGTRLTVT.

This rearrangement joins TRBV20-1 to TRBJ2-3; TRBD2 matches at 8 bases. The CDR3 spans 16 residues. The V and J ends lost 2 bases and 0 bases, in that order; junction bases with no gene match: 7. Germline CDR1 reads DFQATT; CDR2 reads SNEGSKA (reference sequence). CDR3 nucleotide sequence: TGCAGTGCTAGACGTCCGTCTAGCGGGAGCACAGATACGCAGTATTTT. Its translation: CSARRPSSGSTDTQYF.

This clonotype was counted only a few times. This chain links TRBV11-2 with TRBJ2-5, with no clear D. Trimming removed 5 bases at V and 4 bases at J, with 14 bases between. The CDR3 spans 14 residues. Per germline, CDR1 SGHAT and CDR2 FQNNGV. The CDR3 region is CASSPLQVGETQYF. In DNA, the CDR3 is TGTGCCAGCAGCCCTCTCCAGGTTGGAGAGACCCAGTACTTC.

The chain employs TRBV12-3 or TRBV12-4 and TRBJ1-1, with 7 bases aligning to TRBD1. The ends lost 6 bases at V and 11 bases at J; junction bases unmatched: 12. This CDR3 is 13 amino acids long. The CDR3 sequence: CASRKQGESWAFF. The CDR3 bases are TGTGCCAGCAGAAAGCAGGGGGAAAGCTGGGCTTTCTTT.

This clonotype was detected ten times or more. The chain links TRBV20-1 to TRBJ1-5, with D tentatively TRBD1 (6 bases). Germline CDR1 DFQATT, CDR2 SNEGSKA (reference sequence). CDR3 size: 15 residues. The ends were cut back, 6 bases at V and 2 bases at J, with 17 bases in the middle. The CDR3: CSAPDRLLGNQPQHF. In DNA form, the CDR3 reads TGCAGTGCCCCTGACAGGTTACTAGGCAATCAGCCCCAGCATTTT.

The chain is built from TRBV20-1 and TRBJ2-1; 12 bases map to TRBD2. Germline V gene lookup returns CDR1 DFQATT and CDR2 SNEGSKA (reference sequence). V trimming: 4 bases; J trimming: 2 bases; junction bases outside the gene matches: 18. The CDR3 extends over 20 amino acids. This chain's CDR3 is CSANPRLAGATGVTYNEQFF. CDR3 nucleotide sequence: TGCAGTGCTAACCCAAGACTAGCGGGAGCGACAGGCGTAACCTACAATGAGCAGTTCTTC.

This rearrangement joins TRBV5-1 to TRBJ2-3; D possibly corresponds to TRBD1 (5 bases). V shed 4 bases and J shed 2 bases, with 14 bases lying between them. There are 15 residues in the CDR3. Germline V gene lookup returns CDR1 SGHRS and CDR2 YFSETQ. CDR3 protein: CASSPQDSDTDTQYF. CDR3 nucleotides: TGCGCCAGCAGCCCGCAAGACAGTGACACAGATACGCAGTATTTT.

This clonotype was recorded many times. V usage is TRBV12-3 or TRBV12-4 and J usage is TRBJ1-1; D is ambiguous. CDR3 length equals 12 residues. With 6 bases removed from V and 7 bases from J, the gap between germline ends came to 12 bases. CDR3 nucleotides: TGTGCCAGCAGCCCCGACGGGGTTGAAGCTTTCTTT. Amino acids: CASSPDGVEAFF.

This clonotype was counted at least ten times. The J gene is TRBJ2-1, the V gene TRBV5-1; 12 positions agree with TRBD2. This CDR3 contains 19 residues. V shed 7 bases and J 0 bases; nucleotides not matched to a gene: 14. Germline V gene lookup returns CDR1 SGHRS and CDR2 YFSETQ. CDR3 bases: TGCGCCAGCTCCGTGGAGGGCACTAGCGGGAGGCCCTCCTACAATGAGCAGTTCTTC. Translation: CASSVEGTSGRPSYNEQFF.

This clonotype was seen more than once but under ten times. The junction shows a germline mismatch at one end, possibly a read error. This chain joins TRBV10-3 and TRBJ2-5; 10 nucleotides align to TRBD1. This CDR3 has 14 residues. CDR1 is ENHRY, CDR2 SYGVKD, per germline. The CDR3 DNA is TGTGCCATCATTGAGGACAGGGGGCAAGAGACCCAGTACTTC. Its protein is CAIIEDRGQETQYF.

V is TRBV7-9 and J is TRBJ2-7; D uncertain. V lost 0 bases to trimming and J lost 3 bases, with 15 bases between them. The CDR3 is 16 amino acids. CDR1 SEHNR and CDR2 FQNEAQ come from the germline V gene (reference sequence). The DNA of the CDR3 is TGTGCCAGCAGCTTAGCGCTAGGTCTCTTGGACTACGAGCAGTACTTC. Its protein is CASSLALGLLDYEQYF.